This T cell receptor beta chain was obtained from a study of T cell responses to AZD1222 COVID-19 vaccine. Only in-frame clones appear in the TCRdb table, and some are missing; sequencing was by immunoSEQ multiplex PCR. The sample has 75,000 to 95,000 clones; around nine tenths are singletons. This clonotype was obtained from an adult in good health. Sequencing used peripheral blood, obtained on day 0 of AZD1222 vaccination.

CDR3 sequence (DNA): TGTGCCACCAGTGAGGGGATGGACAGGGGGCCTTCTGAAGCTTTCTTT. Translated: CATSEGMDRGPSEAFF. The V gene is TRBV24-1, the J gene TRBJ1-1; the match to TRBD1 covers 11 bases. Germline-derived CDR1 and CDR2 are KGHDR and SFDVKD. The length of the CDR3 is 16 residues. Trimming removed 4 bases from V and 6 bases from J; junction bases left unmatched: 9.